There are a few counts of the clone carrying this T cell receptor (beta chain). Its antigen is not known. These data originate in a study of post-analysis software for immune sequencing data. Broader study findings: Strong co-clustering by F measure was evident for samples that had been prepared in the same batch.

TCR beta cDNA libraries included unique molecular identifiers. TCRdb processed the PCR reads anew with MiXCR; each CDR3 protein has one entry. The table has about 760,000 distinct CDR3 sequences, about 32% seen once; the top ten hold 0.55% to 0.65%. Sequencing was carried out using blood. The sequence derives from a girl aged 5 to 17 with multiple sclerosis.

This CDR3 is CASSRTVSYNEQFF. The CDR3 DNA sequence: TGTGCCAGCAGCCGGACGGTCTCCTACAATGAGCAGTTCTTC. The chain carries TRBV14 and TRBJ2-1, with D uncertain. Germline values: CDR1 SGHDN, CDR2 FVKESK. This CDR3 spans 14 amino acids. Deletions cut 4 bases from V and 0 bases from J, with 7 bases between.